These 2 T cell receptor beta chains were sequenced from one sample in a study of OX40 agonist ivuxolimab in advanced cancers. The repertoire was sequenced with immunoSEQ multiplex PCR; TCRdb's copy has only in-frame clones and lacks some. This table has approximately 13,000 clones, roughly 84% appearing once. The sample consisted of CD4+ or CD8+ T cells sorted from blood, taken in a trial of the OX40 agonist ivuxolimab. These receptor sequences come from an adult with an advanced solid tumor such as melanoma, head and neck, liver or kidney cancer.

This sequence joins TRBV9 and TRBJ2-2; D gene unclear. Germline CDR1 reads SGDLS; CDR2 reads YYNGEE. V dropped 6 bases and J dropped 2 bases, with 5 bases sitting between them. CDR3 length equals 12 residues. Here the CDR3 reads CASTRNTGELFF. For the CDR3, the DNA is TGTGCCAGCACCAGAAACACCGGGGAGCTGTTTTTT.

The gene calls are TRBV7-8 and TRBJ2-7; D is uncertain. Germline CDR1 and CDR2: SGHVS and FQNEAQ. CDR3 length: 16 residues. V was cut by 0 bases and J by 3 bases, with 15 bases left in between. The chain's CDR3 is CASSLASGGVFYEQYF. CDR3 bases: TGTGCCAGCAGCTTAGCGTCAGGCGGAGTGTTCTACGAGCAGTACTTC.